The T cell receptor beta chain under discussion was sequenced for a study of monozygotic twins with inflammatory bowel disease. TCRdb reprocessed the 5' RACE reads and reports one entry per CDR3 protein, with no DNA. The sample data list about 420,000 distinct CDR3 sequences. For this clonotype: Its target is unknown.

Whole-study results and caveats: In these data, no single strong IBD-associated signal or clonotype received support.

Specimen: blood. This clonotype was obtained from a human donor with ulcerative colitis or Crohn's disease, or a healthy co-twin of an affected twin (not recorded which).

The CDR3 loop is CASSQAIESEAFF. This chain connects TRBV5-1 to TRBJ1-1. This CDR3 region has 13 residues. CDR1 is SGHRS and CDR2 is YFSETQ in the germline V gene.